The clone carrying this TCR beta chain came up once. Its antigen remains unknown. PCR amplification relied on 60 Vbeta primers (plus 13 Jbeta primers). Profiled with immunoSEQ multiplex PCR; TCRdb holds only in-frame clones, not every one. This table has roughly 140,000 clones, 75% to 80% appearing once. This entry belongs to a study of cytomegalovirus exposure and HLA in healthy donors. Regarding the study as a whole: A later analysis found common viral pathogens apparently linked to several of the most significant clusters. One cluster of highly shared sequence variants probably arose as a sequencing artifact. Researchers reported that a few CMV-associated chains were confirmed in vitro as CMV antigen-specific.

There are 15 residues in the CDR3. The germline V and J ends were trimmed by 4 bases and 0 bases, with 10 bases remaining between them. Germline V lookup: CDR1 WSHSY, CDR2 SAAADI. The sequence derives from a male donor in good health and CMV-seronegative. The V and J genes are TRBV10-2 and TRBJ2-1; possible D gene TRBD1, 6 bases. Sequencing input: PBMCs. The CDR3 nucleotides read TGCGCCAGCAGTGTCCAGGGGAGCTCCTACAATGAGCAGTTCTTC. Its protein is CASSVQGSSYNEQFF.